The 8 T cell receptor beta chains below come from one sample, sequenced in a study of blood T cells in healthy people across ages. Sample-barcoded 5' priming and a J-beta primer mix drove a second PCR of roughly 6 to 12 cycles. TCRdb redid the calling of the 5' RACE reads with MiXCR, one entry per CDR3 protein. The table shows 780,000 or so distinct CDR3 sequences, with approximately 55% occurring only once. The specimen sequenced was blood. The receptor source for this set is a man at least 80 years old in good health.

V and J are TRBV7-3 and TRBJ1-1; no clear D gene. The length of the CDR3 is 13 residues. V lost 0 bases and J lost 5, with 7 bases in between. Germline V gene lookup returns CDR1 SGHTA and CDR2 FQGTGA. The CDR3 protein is CASSLTPRTEAFF. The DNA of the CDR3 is TGTGCCAGCAGCTTAACTCCGAGGACTGAAGCTTTCTTT.

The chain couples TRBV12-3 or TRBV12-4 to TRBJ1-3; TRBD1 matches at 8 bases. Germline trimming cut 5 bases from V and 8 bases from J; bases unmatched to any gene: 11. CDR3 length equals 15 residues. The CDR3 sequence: CASSPRTGRTDTIYF. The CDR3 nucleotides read TGTGCCAGCAGTCCCCGGACAGGGAGGACGGACACCATATATTTT.

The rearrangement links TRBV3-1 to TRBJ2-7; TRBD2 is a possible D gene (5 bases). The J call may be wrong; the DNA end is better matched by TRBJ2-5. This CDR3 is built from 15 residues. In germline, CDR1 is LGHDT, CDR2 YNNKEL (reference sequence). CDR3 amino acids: CASSHGRRREETQYF. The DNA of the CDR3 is TGTGCCAGCAGCCATGGACGGCGGCGGGAAGAGACCCAGTACTTC.

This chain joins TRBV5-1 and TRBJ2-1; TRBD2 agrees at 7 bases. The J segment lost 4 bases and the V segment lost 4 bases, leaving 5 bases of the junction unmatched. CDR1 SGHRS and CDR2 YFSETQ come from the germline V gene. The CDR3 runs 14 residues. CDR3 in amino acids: CASSQRDAYNEQFF. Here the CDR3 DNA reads TGCGCCAGCAGCCAGCGGGACGCTTACAATGAGCAGTTCTTC.

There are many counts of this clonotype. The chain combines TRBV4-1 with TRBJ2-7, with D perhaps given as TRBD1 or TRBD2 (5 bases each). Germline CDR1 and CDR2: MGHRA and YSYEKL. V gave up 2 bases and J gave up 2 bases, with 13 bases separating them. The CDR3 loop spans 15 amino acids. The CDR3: CASSQPGTRTYEQYF. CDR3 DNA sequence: TGCGCCAGCAGCCAACCCGGGACGCGGACCTACGAGCAGTACTTC.

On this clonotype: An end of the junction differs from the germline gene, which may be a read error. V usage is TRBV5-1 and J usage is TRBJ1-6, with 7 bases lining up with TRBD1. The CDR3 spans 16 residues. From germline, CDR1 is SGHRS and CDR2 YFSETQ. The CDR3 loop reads CAGSLAGTDLGSPLHF. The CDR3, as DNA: TGCGCCGGCAGCTTGGCCGGGACAGACTTGGGCTCACCCCTCCACTTT.

The CDR3 nucleotides are TGTGCCAGCAGTAGCCGGACTAGCAGGGCCACAGATACGCAGTATTTT. Translation gives CASSSRTSRATDTQYF. V gene TRBV6-1 combines with J gene TRBJ2-3, with TRBD2 matching 8 bases. This CDR3 spans 16 amino acids. Per germline, CDR1 MNHNS and CDR2 SASEGT. The V segment lost 5 bases and the J segment 2 bases; nucleotides outside the gene matches: 9.

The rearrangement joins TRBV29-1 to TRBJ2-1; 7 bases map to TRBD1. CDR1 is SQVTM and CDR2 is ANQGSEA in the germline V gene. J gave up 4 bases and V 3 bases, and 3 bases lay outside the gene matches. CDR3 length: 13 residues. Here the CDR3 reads CSVEGTVYNEQFF. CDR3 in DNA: TGCAGCGTTGAGGGGACAGTGTACAATGAGCAGTTCTTC.